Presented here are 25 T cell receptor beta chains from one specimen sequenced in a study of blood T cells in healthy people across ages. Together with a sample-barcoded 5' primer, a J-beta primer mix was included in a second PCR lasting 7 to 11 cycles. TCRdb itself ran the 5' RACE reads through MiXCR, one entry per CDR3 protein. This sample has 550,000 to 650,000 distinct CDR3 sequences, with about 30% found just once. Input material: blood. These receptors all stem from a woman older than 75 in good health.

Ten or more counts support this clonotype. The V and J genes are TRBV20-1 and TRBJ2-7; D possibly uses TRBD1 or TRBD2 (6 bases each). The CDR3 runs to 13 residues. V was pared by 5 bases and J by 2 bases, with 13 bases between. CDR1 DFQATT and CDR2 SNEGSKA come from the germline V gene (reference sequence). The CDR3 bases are TGCAGTGCTTCCGACAGGACTACCTACGAGCAGTACTTC. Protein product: CSASDRTTYEQYF.

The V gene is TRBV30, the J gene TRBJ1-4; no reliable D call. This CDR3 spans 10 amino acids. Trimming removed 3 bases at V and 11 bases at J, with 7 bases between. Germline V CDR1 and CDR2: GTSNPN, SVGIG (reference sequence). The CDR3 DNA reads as TGTGCCTGGAGCGCGGAGAAACTGTTTTTT. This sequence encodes CAWSAEKLFF.

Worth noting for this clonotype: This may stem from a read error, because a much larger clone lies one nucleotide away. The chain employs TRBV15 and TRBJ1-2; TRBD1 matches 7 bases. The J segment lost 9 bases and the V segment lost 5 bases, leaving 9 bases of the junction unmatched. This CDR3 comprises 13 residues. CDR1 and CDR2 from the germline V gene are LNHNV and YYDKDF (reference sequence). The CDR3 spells CATSQGGRGSYTF. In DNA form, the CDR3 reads TGTGCCACCAGCCAAGGGGGCAGGGGGAGCTACACCTTC.

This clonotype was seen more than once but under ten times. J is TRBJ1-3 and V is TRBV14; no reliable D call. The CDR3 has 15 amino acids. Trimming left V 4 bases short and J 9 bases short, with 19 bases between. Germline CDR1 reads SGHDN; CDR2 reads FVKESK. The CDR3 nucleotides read TGTGCCAGCAGCCGCTCCGGGAATAAACTCTCCACCATATATTTT. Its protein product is CASSRSGNKLSTIYF.

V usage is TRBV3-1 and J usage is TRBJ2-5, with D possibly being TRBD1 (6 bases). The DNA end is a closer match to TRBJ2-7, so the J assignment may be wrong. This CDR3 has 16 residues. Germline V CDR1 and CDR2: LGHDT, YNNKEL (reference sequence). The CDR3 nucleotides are TGTGCCAGCAGCCAAGGACAGGTCTCCCTTCGTTACGAGCAGTACTTC. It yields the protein CASSQGQVSLRYEQYF.

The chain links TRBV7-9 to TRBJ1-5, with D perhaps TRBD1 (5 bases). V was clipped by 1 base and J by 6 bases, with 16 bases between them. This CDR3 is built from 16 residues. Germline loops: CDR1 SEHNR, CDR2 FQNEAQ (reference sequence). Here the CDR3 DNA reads TGTGCCAGCAGCTTAGACGGCGGGGGGGGAGGTCAGCCCCAGCATTTT. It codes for CASSLDGGGGGQPQHF.

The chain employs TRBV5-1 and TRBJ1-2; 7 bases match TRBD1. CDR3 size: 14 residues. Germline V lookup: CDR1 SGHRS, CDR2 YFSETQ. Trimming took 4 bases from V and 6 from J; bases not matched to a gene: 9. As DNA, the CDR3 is TGCGCCAGCAGCCCTAACCGACAGGGTAATGGCTACACCTTC. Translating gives CASSPNRQGNGYTF.

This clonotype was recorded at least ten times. The DNA for the CDR3 is TGTGCCAGCAGAATAACAGGTACCGAGCAGTACTTC. This sequence encodes CASRITGTEQYF. The V and J genes are TRBV21-1 and TRBJ2-7; the table's D call of TRBD1 was not tested on the DNA. TRBV21-1 constitutes a pseudogene. CDR3 length: 12 amino acids.

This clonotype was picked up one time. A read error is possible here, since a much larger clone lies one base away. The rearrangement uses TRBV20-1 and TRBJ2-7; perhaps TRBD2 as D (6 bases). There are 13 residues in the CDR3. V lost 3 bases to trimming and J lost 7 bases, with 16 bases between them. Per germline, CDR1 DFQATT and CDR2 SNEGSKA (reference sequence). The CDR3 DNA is TGCAGTGCTAGCCCGGGGGTCCGTCGAGAGCAGTACTTC. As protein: CSASPGVRREQYF.

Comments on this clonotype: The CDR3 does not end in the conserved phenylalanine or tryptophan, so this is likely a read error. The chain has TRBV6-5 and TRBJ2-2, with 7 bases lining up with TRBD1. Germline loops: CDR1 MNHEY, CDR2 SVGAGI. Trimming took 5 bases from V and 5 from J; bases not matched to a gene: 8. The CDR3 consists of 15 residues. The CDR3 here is CASSRQGVRTGELFC. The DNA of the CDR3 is TGTGCCAGCAGTAGACAGGGAGTAAGGACCGGGGAGCTGTTTTGT.

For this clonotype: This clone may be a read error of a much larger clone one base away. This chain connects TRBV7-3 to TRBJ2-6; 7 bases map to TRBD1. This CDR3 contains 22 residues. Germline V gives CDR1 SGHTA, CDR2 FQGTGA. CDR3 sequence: CASSLNPIVEGTARLWANVPTF. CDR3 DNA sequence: TGTGCCAGCAGCTTAAACCCAATCGTCGAGGGGACAGCCCGCCTTTGGGCCAACGTCCCGACTTTC. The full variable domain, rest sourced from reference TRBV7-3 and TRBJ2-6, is GAGVSQTPSNKVTEKGKYVELRCDPISGHTALYWYRQSLGQGPEFLIYFQGTGAADDSGLPNDRFFAVRPEGSVSTLKIQRTERGDSAVYLCASSLNPIVEGTARLWANVPTFGAGSRLTVL.

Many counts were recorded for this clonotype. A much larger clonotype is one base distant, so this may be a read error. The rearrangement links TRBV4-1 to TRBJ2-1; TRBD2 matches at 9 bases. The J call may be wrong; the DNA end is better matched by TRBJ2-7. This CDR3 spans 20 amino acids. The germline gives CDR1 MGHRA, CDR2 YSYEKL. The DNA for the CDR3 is TGCGCCAGCAGCCAAGATCCCAGCGGGGGGCTTTCAAGCTCCTACAATGAGCAGTACTTC. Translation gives CASSQDPSGGLSSSYNEQYF.

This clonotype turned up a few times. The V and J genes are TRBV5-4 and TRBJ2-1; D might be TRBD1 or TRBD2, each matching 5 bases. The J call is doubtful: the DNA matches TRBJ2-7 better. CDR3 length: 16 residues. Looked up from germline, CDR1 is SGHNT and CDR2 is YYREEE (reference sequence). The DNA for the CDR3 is TGTGCCAGCAGCCCTTTGGGGGTGAGCTCCTACAATGAGCAGTACTTC. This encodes CASSPLGVSSYNEQYF.

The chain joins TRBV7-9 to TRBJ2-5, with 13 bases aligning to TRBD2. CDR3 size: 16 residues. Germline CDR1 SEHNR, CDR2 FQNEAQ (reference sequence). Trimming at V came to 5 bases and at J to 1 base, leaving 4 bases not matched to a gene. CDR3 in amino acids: CASSTGTSGVQETQYF. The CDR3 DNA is TGTGCCAGCAGCACTGGGACTAGCGGGGTCCAAGAGACCCAGTACTTC.

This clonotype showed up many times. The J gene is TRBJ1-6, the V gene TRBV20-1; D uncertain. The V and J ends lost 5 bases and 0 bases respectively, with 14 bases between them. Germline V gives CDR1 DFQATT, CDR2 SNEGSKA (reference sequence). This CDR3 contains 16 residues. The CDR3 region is CSAGKAGSSYNSPLHF. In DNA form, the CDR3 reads TGCAGTGCTGGGAAAGCGGGGAGCTCCTATAATTCACCCCTCCACTTT.

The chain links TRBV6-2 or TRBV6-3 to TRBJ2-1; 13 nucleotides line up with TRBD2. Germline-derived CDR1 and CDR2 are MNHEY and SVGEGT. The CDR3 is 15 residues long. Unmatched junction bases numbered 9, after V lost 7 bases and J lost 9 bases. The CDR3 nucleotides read TGTGCCAGCACCTTACTAGCGGGGGGGCCTGGTGAGCAGTTCTTC. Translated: CASTLLAGGPGEQFF.

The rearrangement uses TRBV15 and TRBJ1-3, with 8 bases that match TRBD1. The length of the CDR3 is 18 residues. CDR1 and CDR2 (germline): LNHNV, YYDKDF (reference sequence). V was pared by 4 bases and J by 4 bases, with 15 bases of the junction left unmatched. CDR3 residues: CATSTNYPGGTGGNTIYF. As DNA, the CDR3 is TGTGCCACCAGCACGAACTACCCAGGGGGCACAGGAGGAAACACCATATATTTT.

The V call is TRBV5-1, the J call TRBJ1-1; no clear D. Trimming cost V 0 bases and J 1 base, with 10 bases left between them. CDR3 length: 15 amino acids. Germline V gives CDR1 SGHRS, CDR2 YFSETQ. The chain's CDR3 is CASSLAFFGNTEAFF. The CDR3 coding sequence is TGCGCCAGCAGCTTGGCCTTTTTTGGGAACACTGAAGCTTTCTTT.

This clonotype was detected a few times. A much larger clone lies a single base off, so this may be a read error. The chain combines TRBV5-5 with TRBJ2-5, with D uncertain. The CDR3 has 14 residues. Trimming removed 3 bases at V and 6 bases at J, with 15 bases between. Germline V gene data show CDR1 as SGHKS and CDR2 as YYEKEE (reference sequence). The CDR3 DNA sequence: TGTGCCAGCAGCTCGCTGACAAATGGGCAGACCCAGTACTTC. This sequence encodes CASSSLTNGQTQYF.

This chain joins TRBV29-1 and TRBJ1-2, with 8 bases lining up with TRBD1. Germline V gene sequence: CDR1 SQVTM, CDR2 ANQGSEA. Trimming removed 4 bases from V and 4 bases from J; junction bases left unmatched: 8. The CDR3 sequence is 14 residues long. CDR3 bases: TGCAGCGTTGGAGACCGACAGGGGATCTATGGCTACACCTTC. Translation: CSVGDRQGIYGYTF.

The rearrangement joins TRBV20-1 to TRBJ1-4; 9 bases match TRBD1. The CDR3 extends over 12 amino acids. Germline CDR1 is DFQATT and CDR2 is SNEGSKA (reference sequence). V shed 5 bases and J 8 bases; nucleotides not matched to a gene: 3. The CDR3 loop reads CSAGTGREKLFF. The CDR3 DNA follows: TGCAGTGCTGGGACAGGGAGGGAAAAACTGTTTTTT.

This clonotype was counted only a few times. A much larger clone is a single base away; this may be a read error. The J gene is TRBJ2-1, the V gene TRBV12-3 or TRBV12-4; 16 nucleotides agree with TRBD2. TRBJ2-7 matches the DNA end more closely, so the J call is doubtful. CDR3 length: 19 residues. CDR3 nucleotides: TGTGCCAGCAGCACTCCGGGACTAGCGGGGGGGCCTGTATACAATGAGCAGTACTTC. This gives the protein CASSTPGLAGGPVYNEQYF.

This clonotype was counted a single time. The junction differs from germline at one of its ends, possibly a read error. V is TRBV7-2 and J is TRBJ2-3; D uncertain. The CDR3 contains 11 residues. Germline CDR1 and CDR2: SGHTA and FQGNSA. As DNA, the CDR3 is TGTGCCAGCAGCTTTAATAGGGTGGTTACATTT. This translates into CASSFNRVVTF. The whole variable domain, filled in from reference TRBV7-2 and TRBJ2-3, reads GAGVSQSPSNKVTEKGKDVELRCDPISGHTALYWYRQSLGQGLEFLIYFQGNSAPDKSGLPSDRFSAERTGGSVSTLTIQRTQQEDSAVYLCASSFNRVVTFGPGTRLTVL.

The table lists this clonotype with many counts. CDR3 coding DNA: TGCGCCAGCAGCGGACGAAACGGGGACAATGAGCAGTTCTTC. Residues: CASSGRNGDNEQFF. The genes are TRBV5-1 and TRBJ2-1, with D perhaps TRBD2 (5 bases). The V end lost 4 bases, the J end lost 5 bases, and 13 bases lay between the germline ends. Germline-derived CDR1 and CDR2 are SGHRS and YFSETQ. The CDR3 spans 14 residues.

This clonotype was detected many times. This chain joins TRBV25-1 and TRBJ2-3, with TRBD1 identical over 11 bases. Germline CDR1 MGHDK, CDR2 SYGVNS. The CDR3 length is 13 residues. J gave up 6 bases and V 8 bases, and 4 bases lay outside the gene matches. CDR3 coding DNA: TGTGCCAGCTCGGACAGGGGGCAGGATACGCAGTATTTT. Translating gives CASSDRGQDTQYF.